This T cell receptor (beta chain) originates from a study of blood T cell repertoires in COVID-19. This clone was seen a few times. Membership in each cohort depended on participant-reported clinical history. Donors in Cohort 3 who had recovered were those with two negative PCRs, healthcare professional clearance, or resolution of their symptoms. V lost 7 bases, J lost 5 bases, and 8 bases lay in between. Germline lookup yields CDR1 MNHEY and CDR2 SVGAGI. This CDR3 region has 11 residues. Per the original methods: Estimation of nucleated cell counts was performed using reference gene primer amplification. TCRdb's copy holds only in-frame clones and misses some; the assay was immunoSEQ multiplex PCR. Clone size and the V and J calls come from that table; the DNA yielded D and trimming. This table has some 430,000 clones, about 90% appearing once.

The sample was PBMCs or T cells enriched from blood (not recorded which). This rearrangement joins TRBV6-5 to TRBJ1-2; D gene unclear. The receptor's source is a man aged 18-30 years who had recovered from COVID-19. The CDR3 DNA sequence: TGTGCCAGCACAAACTCTTATGGCTACACCTTC. This encodes CASTNSYGYTF.